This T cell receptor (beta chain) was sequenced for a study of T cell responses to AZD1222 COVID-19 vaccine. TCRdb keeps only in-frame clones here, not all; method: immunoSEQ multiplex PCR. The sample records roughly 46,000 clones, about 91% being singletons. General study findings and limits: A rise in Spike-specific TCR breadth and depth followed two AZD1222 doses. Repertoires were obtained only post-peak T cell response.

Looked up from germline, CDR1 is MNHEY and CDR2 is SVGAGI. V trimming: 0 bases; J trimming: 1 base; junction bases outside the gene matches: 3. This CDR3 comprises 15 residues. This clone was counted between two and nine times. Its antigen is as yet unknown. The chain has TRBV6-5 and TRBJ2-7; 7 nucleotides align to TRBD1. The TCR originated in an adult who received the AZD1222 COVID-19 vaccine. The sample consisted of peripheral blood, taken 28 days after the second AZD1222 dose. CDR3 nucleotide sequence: TGTGCCAGCAGTTACTCCTCGGGACAGTCCTACGAGCAGTACTTC. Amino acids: CASSYSSGQSYEQYF.